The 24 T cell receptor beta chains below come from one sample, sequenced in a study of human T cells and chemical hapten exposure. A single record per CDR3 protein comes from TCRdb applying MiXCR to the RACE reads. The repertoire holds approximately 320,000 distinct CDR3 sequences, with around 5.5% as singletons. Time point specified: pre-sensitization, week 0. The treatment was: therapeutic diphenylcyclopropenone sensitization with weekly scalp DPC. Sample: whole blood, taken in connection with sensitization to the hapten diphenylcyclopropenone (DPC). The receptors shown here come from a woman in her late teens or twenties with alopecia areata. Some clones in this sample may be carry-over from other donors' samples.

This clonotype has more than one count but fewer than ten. The CDR3 loop reads CASSGSSAQYF. The CDR3 DNA is TGTGCCAGCAGCGGATCTAGCGCGCAGTATTTT. This chain uses TRBV3-1 with TRBJ2-3; TRBD2 might be the D (6 bases). CDR3 length equals 11 residues. Germline-derived CDR1 and CDR2 are LGHDT and YNNKEL (reference sequence). The germline V and J ends were trimmed by 5 bases and 10 bases, with 10 bases remaining between them.

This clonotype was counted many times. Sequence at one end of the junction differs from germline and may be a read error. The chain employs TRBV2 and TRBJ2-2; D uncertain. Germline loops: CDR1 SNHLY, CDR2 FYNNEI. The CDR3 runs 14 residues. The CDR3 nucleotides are TGTGCCAGCGCTCAGACGCCGAAAACCGGGGAGCTGTTTTTT. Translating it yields CASAQTPKTGELFF. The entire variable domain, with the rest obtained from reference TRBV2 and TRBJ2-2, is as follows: EPEVTQTPSHQVTQMGQEVILRCVPISNHLYFYWYRQILGQKVEFLVSFYNNEISEKSEIFDDQFSVERPDGSNFTLKIRSTKLEDSAMYFCASAQTPKTGELFFGEGSRLTVL.

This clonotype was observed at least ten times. For the CDR3, the DNA is TGTGCCAGCAGGTTCCAGACTAGCACAGATACGCAGTATTTT. Its translation: CASRFQTSTDTQYF. This chain uses TRBV2 with TRBJ2-3; D not resolved. The CDR3 sequence is 14 residues long. V gave up 6 bases and J gave up 0 bases, with 10 bases separating them. Germline V gene data show CDR1 as SNHLY and CDR2 as FYNNEI.

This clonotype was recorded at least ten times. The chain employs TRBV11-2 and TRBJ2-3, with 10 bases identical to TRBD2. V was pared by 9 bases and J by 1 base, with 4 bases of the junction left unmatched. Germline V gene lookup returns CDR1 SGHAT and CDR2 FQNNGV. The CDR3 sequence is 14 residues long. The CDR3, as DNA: TGTGCCAGTATAGCGGGGGGAGGCACAGATACGCAGTATTTT. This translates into CASIAGGGTDTQYF.

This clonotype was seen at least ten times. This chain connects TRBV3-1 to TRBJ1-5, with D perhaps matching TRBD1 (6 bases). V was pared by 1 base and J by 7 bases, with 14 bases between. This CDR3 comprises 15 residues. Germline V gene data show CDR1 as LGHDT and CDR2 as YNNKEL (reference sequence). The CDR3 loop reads CASSQVPGATQPQHF. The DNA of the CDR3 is TGTGCCAGCAGCCAAGTGCCGGGGGCCACCCAGCCCCAGCATTTT.

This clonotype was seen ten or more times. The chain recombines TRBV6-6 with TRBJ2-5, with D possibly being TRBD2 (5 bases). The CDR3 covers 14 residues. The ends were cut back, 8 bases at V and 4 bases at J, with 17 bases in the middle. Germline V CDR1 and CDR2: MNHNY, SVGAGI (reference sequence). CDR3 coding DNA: TGTGCCAGCTATCGGGGTAGCTTAACAGAGACCCAGTACTTC. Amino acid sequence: CASYRGSLTETQYF.

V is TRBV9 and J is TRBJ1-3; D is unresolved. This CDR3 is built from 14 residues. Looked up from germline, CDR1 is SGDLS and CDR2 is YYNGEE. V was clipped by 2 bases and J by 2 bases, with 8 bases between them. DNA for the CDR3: TGTGCCAGCAGCGTGGGGTCCCCTGGAAACACCATATATTTT. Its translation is CASSVGSPGNTIYF.

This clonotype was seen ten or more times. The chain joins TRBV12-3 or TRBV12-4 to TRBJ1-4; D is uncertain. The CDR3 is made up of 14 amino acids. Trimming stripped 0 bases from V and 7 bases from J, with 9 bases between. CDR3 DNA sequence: TGTGCCAGCAGTTTAGCAGGGCAAGGTGAAAAACTGTTTTTT. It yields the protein CASSLAGQGEKLFF.

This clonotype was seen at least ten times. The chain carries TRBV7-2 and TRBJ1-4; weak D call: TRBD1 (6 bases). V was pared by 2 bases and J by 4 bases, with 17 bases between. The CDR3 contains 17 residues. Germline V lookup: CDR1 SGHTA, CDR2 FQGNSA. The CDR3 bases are TGTGCCAGCAGCTTAAACCCCTCAGGGGCGGGTAATGAAAAACTGTTTTTT. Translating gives CASSLNPSGAGNEKLFF.

The chain's CDR3 is CATSREDSPYNEQFF. CDR3 bases: TGTGCCACCAGCAGAGAGGACAGCCCTTACAATGAGCAGTTCTTC. This chain joins TRBV15 and TRBJ2-1; maybe TRBD1 (6 bases). The V end was cut by 0 bases, the J end by 4 bases, with 10 bases between. CDR3 length: 15 amino acids. Looked up from germline, CDR1 is LNHNV and CDR2 is YYDKDF (reference sequence). Full variable domain (missing parts from reference TRBV15 and TRBJ2-1): DAMVIQNPRYQVTQFGKPVTLSCSQTLNHNVMYWYQQKSSQAPKLLFHYYDKDFNNEADTPDNFQSRRPNTSFCFLDIRSPGLGDTAMYLCATSREDSPYNEQFFGPGTRLTVL.

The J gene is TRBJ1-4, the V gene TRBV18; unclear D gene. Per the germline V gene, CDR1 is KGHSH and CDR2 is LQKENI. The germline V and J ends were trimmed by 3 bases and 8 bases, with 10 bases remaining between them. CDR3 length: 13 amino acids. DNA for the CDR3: TGTGCCAGCTCACCGTTCGACGGGGAAAAACTGTTTTTT. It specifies CASSPFDGEKLFF.

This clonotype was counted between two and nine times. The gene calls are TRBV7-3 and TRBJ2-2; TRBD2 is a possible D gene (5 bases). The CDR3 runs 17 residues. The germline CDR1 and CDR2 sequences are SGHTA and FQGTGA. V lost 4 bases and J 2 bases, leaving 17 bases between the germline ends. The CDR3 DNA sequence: TGTGCCAGCAGCTCCCAAAGAGGGTTTCAAAACACCGGGGAGCTGTTTTTT. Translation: CASSSQRGFQNTGELFF.

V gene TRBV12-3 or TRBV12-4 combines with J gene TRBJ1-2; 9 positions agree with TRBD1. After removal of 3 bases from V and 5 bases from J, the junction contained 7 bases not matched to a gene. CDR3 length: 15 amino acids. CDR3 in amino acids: CASSFPGQGTYGYTF. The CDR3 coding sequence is TGTGCCAGCAGTTTCCCCGGACAGGGGACTTATGGCTACACCTTC.

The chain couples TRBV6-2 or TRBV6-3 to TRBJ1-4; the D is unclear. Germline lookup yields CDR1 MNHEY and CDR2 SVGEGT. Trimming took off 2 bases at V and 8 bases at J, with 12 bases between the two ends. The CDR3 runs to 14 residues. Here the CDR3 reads CASSYRPRGEKLFF. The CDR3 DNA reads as TGTGCCAGCAGTTACCGACCCCGAGGGGAAAAACTGTTTTTT.

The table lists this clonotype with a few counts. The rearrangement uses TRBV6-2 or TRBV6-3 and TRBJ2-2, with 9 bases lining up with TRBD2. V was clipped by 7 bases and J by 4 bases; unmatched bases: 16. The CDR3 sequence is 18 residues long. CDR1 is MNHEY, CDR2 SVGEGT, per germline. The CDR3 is CASIRASGDLLITGELFF. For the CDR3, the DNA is TGTGCCAGCATTAGGGCTAGCGGGGACCTTTTAATCACCGGGGAGCTGTTTTTT.

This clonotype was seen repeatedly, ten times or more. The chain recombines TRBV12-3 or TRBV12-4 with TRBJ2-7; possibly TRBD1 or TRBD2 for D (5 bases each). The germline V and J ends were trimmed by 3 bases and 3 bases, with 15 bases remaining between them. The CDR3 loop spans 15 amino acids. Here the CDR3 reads CASSFSSGQGYEQYF. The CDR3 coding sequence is TGTGCCAGCAGTTTTTCCTCGGGGCAGGGCTACGAGCAGTACTTC.

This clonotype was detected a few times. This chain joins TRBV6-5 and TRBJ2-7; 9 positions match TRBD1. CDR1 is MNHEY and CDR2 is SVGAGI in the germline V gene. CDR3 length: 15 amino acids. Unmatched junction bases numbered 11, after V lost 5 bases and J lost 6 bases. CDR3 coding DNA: TGTGCCAGCAGTCTAACAGGGGGCGCGTCGGGCGAGCAGTACTTC. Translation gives CASSLTGGASGEQYF.

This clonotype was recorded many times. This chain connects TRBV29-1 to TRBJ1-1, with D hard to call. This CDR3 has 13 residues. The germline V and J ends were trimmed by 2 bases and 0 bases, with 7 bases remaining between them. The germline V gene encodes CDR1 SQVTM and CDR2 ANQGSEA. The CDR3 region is CSVESGLNTEAFF. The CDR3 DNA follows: TGCAGCGTTGAATCCGGCTTGAACACTGAAGCTTTCTTT.

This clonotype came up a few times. The chain's CDR3 is CSARKAQGFGNTIYF. CDR3 sequence (DNA): TGCAGTGCTAGAAAAGCACAGGGATTTGGAAACACCATATATTTT. V gene TRBV20-1 combines with J gene TRBJ1-3; D might be TRBD1 (6 bases). The CDR3 is 15 residues long. CDR1 is DFQATT, CDR2 SNEGSKA, per germline (reference sequence). The V gene lost 2 bases and the J gene lost 3 bases, with 14 bases spanning the gap.

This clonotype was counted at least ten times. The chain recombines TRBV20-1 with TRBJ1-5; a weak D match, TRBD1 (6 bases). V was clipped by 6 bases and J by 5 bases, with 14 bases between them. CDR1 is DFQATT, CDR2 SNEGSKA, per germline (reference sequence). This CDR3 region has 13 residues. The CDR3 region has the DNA TGCAGTGCCCGACTGGACAGCCATCAGCCCCAGCATTTT. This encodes CSARLDSHQPQHF.

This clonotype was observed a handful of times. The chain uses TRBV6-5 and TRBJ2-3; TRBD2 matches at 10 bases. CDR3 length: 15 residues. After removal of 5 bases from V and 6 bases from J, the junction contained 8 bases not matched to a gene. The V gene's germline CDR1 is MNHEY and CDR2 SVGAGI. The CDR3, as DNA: TGTGCCAGCAGTCCTATAGCGGGGGGTTCGGATACGCAGTATTTT. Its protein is CASSPIAGGSDTQYF.

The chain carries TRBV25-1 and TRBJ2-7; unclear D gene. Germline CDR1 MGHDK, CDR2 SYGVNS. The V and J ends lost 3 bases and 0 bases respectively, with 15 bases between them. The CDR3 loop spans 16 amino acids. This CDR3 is CASSDDPRVSSYEQYF. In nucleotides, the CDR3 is TGTGCCAGCAGTGACGACCCCCGAGTTAGCTCCTACGAGCAGTACTTC.

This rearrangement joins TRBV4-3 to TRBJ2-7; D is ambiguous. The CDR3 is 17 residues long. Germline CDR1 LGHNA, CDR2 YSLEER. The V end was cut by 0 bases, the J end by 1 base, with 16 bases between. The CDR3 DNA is TGCGCCAGCAGCCAAGAACTGTCACCAAGAGAGTCCTACGAGCAGTACTTC. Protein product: CASSQELSPRESYEQYF.

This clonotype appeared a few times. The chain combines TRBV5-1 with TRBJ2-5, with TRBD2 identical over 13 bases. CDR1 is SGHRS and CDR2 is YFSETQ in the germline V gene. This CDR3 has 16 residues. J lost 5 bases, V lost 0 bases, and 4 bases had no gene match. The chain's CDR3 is CASSLAGTSGAETQYF. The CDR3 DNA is TGCGCCAGCAGCTTGGCCGGGACTAGCGGGGCGGAGACCCAGTACTTC.